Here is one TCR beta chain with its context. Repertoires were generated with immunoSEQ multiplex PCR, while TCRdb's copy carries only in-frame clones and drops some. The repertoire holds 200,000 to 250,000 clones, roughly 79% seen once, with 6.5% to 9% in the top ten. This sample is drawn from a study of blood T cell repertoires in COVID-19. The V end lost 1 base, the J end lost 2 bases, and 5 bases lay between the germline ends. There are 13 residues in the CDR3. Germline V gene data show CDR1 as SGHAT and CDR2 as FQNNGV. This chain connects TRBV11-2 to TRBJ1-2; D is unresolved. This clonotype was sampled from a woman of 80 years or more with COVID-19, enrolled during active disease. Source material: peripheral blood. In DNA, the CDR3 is TGTGCCAGCAGCTTAGCCCAGAACTATGGCTACACCTTC. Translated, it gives CASSLAQNYGYTF.